This TCR beta chain was identified during a study of cytomegalovirus exposure and HLA in healthy donors. Points on this clone: Antigen unknown.

This CDR3 comprises 19 residues. V lost 0 bases and J 5 bases, leaving 25 bases between the germline ends. CDR1 and CDR2 (germline): LGHNA, YSLEER. Study-wide findings and caveats: Among TCR beta chains, those listed as cytomegalovirus-associated numbered about 160.

This PCR relied on a set of 60 Vbeta primers and 13 Jbeta primers. Clones were read by immunoSEQ multiplex PCR, and TCRdb kept only the in-frame ones, dropping some. The profile shows 200,000 to 300,000 clones, approximately 84% of them singletons. The rearrangement joins TRBV4-3 to TRBJ1-2; possible D gene TRBD1, 5 bases. Source material: PBMCs. This clonotype was obtained from a woman aged 40-49 years in good health and CMV-seropositive. For the CDR3, the DNA is TGCGCCAGCAGCCAAGACCTGCTGGCGGGGCCCGGTGAAGGATATGGCTACACCTTC. Its translation: CASSQDLLAGPGEGYGYTF.